This T cell receptor (beta chain) was captured in a study of blood T cell repertoires in COVID-19. The V gene lost 9 bases and the J gene lost 10 bases, with 17 bases spanning the gap. CDR1 SGHNT and CDR2 YYREEE come from the germline V gene (reference sequence). This CDR3 is built from 13 residues. Produced via immunoSEQ multiplex PCR; TCRdb's table is partial and in-frame only. The repertoire consists of fewer than 250,000 clones, with 83% occurring once and the leading ten covering about 3.8%. The source material was PBMCs or T cells enriched from blood (not recorded which). This chain joins TRBV5-4 and TRBJ1-6; D is perhaps TRBD1 (6 bases). This TCR came from a woman between 40 and 55 years old who had been exposed to COVID-19. Here the CDR3 reads CANSRDMESPLHF. The CDR3 nucleotides are TGTGCCAACTCCCGGGACATGGAATCACCCCTCCACTTT. Filled out from reference TRBV5-4 and TRBJ1-6, the complete variable domain reads ETGVTQSPTHLIKTRGQQVTLRCSSQSGHNTVSWYQQALGQGPQFIFQYYREEENGRGNFPPRFSGLQFPNYSSELNVNALELDDSALYLCANSRDMESPLHFGNGTRLTVT.